A selection of T cell receptor beta chains follows, all from one sample in a study of CD8 T cells in ankylosing spondylitis. Each CDR3 protein is one row after TCRdb ran MiXCR on the 5' RACE reads. The data contain under 450,000 distinct CDR3 sequences, 15% to 20% of them singletons. Sample: blood, either unsorted or a sorted T cell fraction (not recorded which). These TCRs come from a male donor with ankylosing spondylitis. The CDR3 runs from the conserved cysteine through the conserved F or W. A D gene is named only where the DNA matches it firmly. A row's size may be missing; if present it is once, few, many or a size class.

size,D,V,J,DNA,CDR3
few,TRBD2,TRBV25-1,TRBJ2-1,TGTGCCAGCAGGGGGACTAGCGGGTTCTACAATGAGCAGTTCTTC,CASRGTSGFYNEQFF
NA,NA,TRBV2,TRBJ2-6,TGTGCCAGCGGGAGGGGGGTTTACTCTGGGGCCAACGTCCTGACTTTC,CASGRGVYSGANVLTF
NA,NA,TRBV7-9,TRBJ2-6,TGTGCCAGCACCGCAACGGGGGCTGGGGCCAACGTCCTGACTTTC,CASTATGAGANVLTF
few,NA,TRBV3-1,TRBJ1-4,TGTGCCAGCAGCCAGGGGTCCGGGACGGACAATGAAAAACTGTTTTTT,CASSQGSGTDNEKLFF
NA,TRBD1,TRBV28,TRBJ1-2,TGTGCCAGCAGTACCCGACAGGGGAGCTATGGCTACACCTTC,CASSTRQGSYGYTF
few,TRBD1,TRBV5-1,TRBJ2-1,TGCGCCAGCAGCTTGACAGGGGCTAGGGCCAATGAGCAGTTCTTC,CASSLTGARANEQFF
NA,TRBD1,TRBV5-1,TRBJ2-5,TGCGCCAGCGGACAGGGCCAAGAGACCCAGTACTTC,CASGQGQETQYF
NA,NA,TRBV6-5,TRBJ2-3,TGTGCCAGCAGTTACCAGGGCCCGTTGGAGGATACGCAGTATTTT,CASSYQGPLEDTQYF
few,NA,TRBV5-6,TRBJ2-3,TGTGCCAGCAGCTGGGACTGGAGCACAGATACGCAGTATTTT,CASSWDWSTDTQYF
NA,NA,TRBV5-8,TRBJ2-1,TGTGCCAGCAGCTTGGGGTCGGCAGACAATGAGCAGTTCTTC,CASSLGSADNEQFF
NA,TRBD2,TRBV30,TRBJ2-7,TGTGCCTGGAACCACGGTACTAGCGGGGGGCCCGGTCAGTACTTC,CAWNHGTSGGPGQYF
few,NA,TRBV25-1,TRBJ2-1,TGTGCCAGCAGTGAATATAGCCCCTCCTACAATGAGCAGTTCTTC,CASSEYSPSYNEQFF
NA,NA,TRBV7-7,TRBJ2-3,TGTGCTAGCAGCGTGGGCTACACAGATACGCAGTATTTT,CASSVGYTDTQYF
few,TRBD2,TRBV12-3/TRBV12-4,TRBJ2-3,TGTGCCAGCAGACTTAGCGGGAGGGGCACAGATACGCAGTATTTT,CASRLSGRGTDTQYF
few,NA,TRBV12-3/TRBV12-4,TRBJ2-7,TGTGCCAGCAGTTTACTAGGGAACGAGCAGTACTTC,CASSLLGNEQYF
few,NA,TRBV2,TRBJ1-5,TGTGCCAGCAGTTCCAACGCAGGGGTTCAGCCCCAGCATTTT,CASSSNAGVQPQHF
NA,TRBD1,TRBV6-2/TRBV6-3,TRBJ1-5,TGTGCCAGTCAGGGGGATTTCAGCAATCAGCCCCAGCATTTT,CASQGDFSNQPQHF
few,NA,TRBV5-1,TRBJ2-1,TGCGCCAGCAGCTTGTCCTCCACGGCGCAGTTCTTC,CASSLSSTAQFF
NA,TRBD2,TRBV20-1,TRBJ2-2,TGCAGTGCTAGAAACCCGGGACTAGCGGACACCGGGGAGCTGTTTTTT,CSARNPGLADTGELFF
NA,TRBD1,TRBV5-8,TRBJ1-4,TGTGCCAGCAGCTTGATTCGGACAGGGTTTGAAAAACTGTTTTTT,CASSLIRTGFEKLFF